These 12 T cell receptor beta chains originate from one sample sequenced in a study of PD-L1 blockade in urothelial cancer. The data were produced by immunoSEQ multiplex PCR, yet TCRdb's version contains in-frame clones alone and is incomplete. The top ten hold about 6% of the sample, which has some 80,000 clones, 87% seen once. The sample in question was PBMCs, obtained around atezolizumab (anti-PD-L1) treatment. These receptors originate from a woman aged 70-85 years with urothelial cancer.

This chain connects TRBV5-1 to TRBJ2-1, with 10 positions matching TRBD2. Germline V CDR1 and CDR2: SGHRS, YFSETQ. Unmatched junction bases numbered 4, after V lost 1 base and J lost 3 bases. The CDR3 totals 16 residues. Here the CDR3 DNA reads TGCGCCAGCAGCTTGCCTGGGACTAGCGTCTACAATGAGCAGTTCTTC. Amino acids: CASSLPGTSVYNEQFF.

This clone was counted a few times. This chain joins TRBV6-5 and TRBJ1-6; D is unclear. V was clipped by 4 bases and J by 7 bases, with 14 bases between them. The CDR3 runs 15 residues. CDR1 is MNHEY, CDR2 SVGAGI, per germline. CDR3 in DNA: TGTGCCAGCAGTTCCCGGGGATTAGGGAATTCACCCCTCCACTTT. Translating gives CASSSRGLGNSPLHF.

The rearrangement joins TRBV10-3 to TRBJ2-3; 8 positions agree with TRBD2. Losses at the gene ends were 10 bases for V and 4 bases for J; bases not matched to a gene: 7. The CDR3 has 13 residues. Per germline, CDR1 ENHRY and CDR2 SYGVKD. CDR3: CATDGTRADTQYF. The CDR3 region has the DNA TGTGCCACCGACGGGACTAGAGCAGATACGCAGTATTTT.

V usage is TRBV7-6 and J usage is TRBJ2-3, with a possible D match to TRBD2 (5 bases). Germline V lookup: CDR1 SGHVS, CDR2 FNYEAQ. This CDR3 is 16 amino acids long. V gave up 2 bases and J gave up 5 bases, with 17 bases separating them. The chain's CDR3 is CASSLSKLARGDTQYF. The DNA for the CDR3 is TGTGCCAGCAGCTTATCCAAGCTAGCACGGGGAGATACGCAGTATTTT.

Here the CDR3 reads CSVDDANSYTF. The CDR3 DNA is TGCAGCGTTGACGATGCCAACAGCTACACCTTC. V usage is TRBV29-1 and J usage is TRBJ1-2; the D is unclear. This CDR3 comprises 11 residues. V lost 3 bases and J 9 bases, leaving 11 bases between the germline ends. From germline, CDR1 is SQVTM and CDR2 ANQGSEA.

The chain recombines TRBV7-8 with TRBJ2-7, with 10 bases lining up with TRBD2. V shed 4 bases, J shed 2 bases, and the junction held 17 bases outside the gene matches. Germline loops: CDR1 SGHVS, CDR2 FQNEAQ. The CDR3 contains 19 residues. The CDR3, as DNA: TGTGCCAGCAGCTCCCACTCAGCGGGAGGGCCACAATTGCCCTACGAGCAGTACTTC. Protein sequence: CASSSHSAGGPQLPYEQYF.

The chain is built from TRBV21-1 and TRBJ1-5; the table's D call, TRBD1, was not checked against the DNA. TRBV21-1 is noted as a pseudogene. This CDR3 comprises 15 residues. This CDR3 reads CASRNEDSSNQPQHF. The CDR3 DNA reads as TGTGCCAGCAGGAATGAGGACAGTAGCAATCAGCCCCAGCATTTT.

CDR3 bases: TGTGCCAGCAGCTTCGCGGGAGGAGGTGAGCAGTTCTTC. Translated, it gives CASSFAGGGEQFF. V gene TRBV7-7 combines with J gene TRBJ2-1; 8 nucleotides line up with TRBD2. J lost 9 bases, V lost 3 bases, and 4 bases had no gene match. Germline loops: CDR1 SSHAT, CDR2 FNYEAQ (reference sequence). The CDR3 runs to 13 residues.

The genes are TRBV9 and TRBJ2-1, with 7 bases aligning to TRBD2. The CDR3 spans 16 residues. V lost 0 bases and J lost 7; bases outside the gene matches: 10. Germline V lookup: CDR1 SGDLS, CDR2 YYNGEE. The CDR3: CASSVAGGSGRNEQFF. CDR3 bases: TGTGCCAGCAGCGTAGCTGGCGGGAGCGGTAGGAATGAGCAGTTCTTC.

The sample holds one count of this clone. Other DNA sequences in this sample translate to the same CDR3. The chain links TRBV27 to TRBJ1-2; the D gene is possibly TRBD1 (6 bases). The CDR3 loop spans 13 amino acids. In germline, CDR1 is MNHEY, CDR2 SMNVEV (reference sequence). Trimming took off 5 bases at V and 2 bases at J, with 9 bases between the two ends. For the CDR3, the DNA is TGTGCCAGCAGTCTAGGACAGAACTATGGCTACACCTTC. Translation: CASSLGQNYGYTF.

This clone occurred a few times. The chain recombines TRBV6-1 with TRBJ2-7, with 8 bases identical to TRBD1. V lost 7 bases to trimming and J lost 2 bases; unmatched junction nucleotides: 7. The CDR3 length is 14 residues. The germline gives CDR1 MNHNS, CDR2 SASEGT. CDR3: CASISGTGTYEQYF. For the CDR3, the DNA is TGTGCCAGCATTTCCGGGACAGGCACCTACGAGCAGTACTTC.

The genes are TRBV19 and TRBJ2-7; 7 positions match TRBD1. The length of the CDR3 is 14 residues. Germline CDR1 is LNHDA and CDR2 is SQIVND (reference sequence). Losses at the gene ends were 6 bases for V and 0 bases for J; bases not matched to a gene: 5. As DNA, the CDR3 is TGTGCCAGTAGCGGGACAGCGAGCTCCTACGAGCAGTACTTC. It yields the protein CASSGTASSYEQYF.